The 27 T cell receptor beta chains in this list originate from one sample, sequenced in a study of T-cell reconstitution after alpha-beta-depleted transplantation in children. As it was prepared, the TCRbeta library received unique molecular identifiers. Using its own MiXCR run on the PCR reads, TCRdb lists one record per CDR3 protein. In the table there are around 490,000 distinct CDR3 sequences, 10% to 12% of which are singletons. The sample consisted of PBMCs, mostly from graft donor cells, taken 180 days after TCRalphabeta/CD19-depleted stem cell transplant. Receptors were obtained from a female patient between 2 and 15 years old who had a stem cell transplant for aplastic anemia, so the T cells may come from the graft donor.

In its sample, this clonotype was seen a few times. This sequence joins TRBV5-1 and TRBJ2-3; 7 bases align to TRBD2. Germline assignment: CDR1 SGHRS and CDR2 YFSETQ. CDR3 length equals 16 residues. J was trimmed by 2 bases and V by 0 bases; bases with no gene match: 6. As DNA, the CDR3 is TGCGCCAGCAGCTTGGCCGCTAGCGGTTACACAGATACGCAGTATTTT. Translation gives CASSLAASGYTDTQYF. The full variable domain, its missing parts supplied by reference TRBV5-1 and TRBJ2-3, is KAGVTQTPRYLIKTRGQQVTLSCSPISGHRSVSWYQQTPGQGLQFLFEYFSETQRNKGNFPGRFSGRQFSNSRSEMNVSTLELGDSALYLCASSLAASGYTDTQYFGPGTRLTVL.

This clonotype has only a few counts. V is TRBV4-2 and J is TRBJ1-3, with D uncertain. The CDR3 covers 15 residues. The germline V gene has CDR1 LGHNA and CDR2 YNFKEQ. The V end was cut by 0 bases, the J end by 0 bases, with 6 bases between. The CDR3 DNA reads TGTGCCAGCAGCCAAGAAGGAACCTCTGGAAACACCATATATTTT. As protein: CASSQEGTSGNTIYF.

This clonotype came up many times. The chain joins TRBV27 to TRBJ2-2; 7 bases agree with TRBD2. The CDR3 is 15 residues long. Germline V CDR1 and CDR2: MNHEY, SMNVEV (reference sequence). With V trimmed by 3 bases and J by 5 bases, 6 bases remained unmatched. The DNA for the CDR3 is TGTGCCAGCAGTTTTCGGCAGGGAGGGACCGGGGAGCTGTTTTTT. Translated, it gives CASSFRQGGTGELFF.

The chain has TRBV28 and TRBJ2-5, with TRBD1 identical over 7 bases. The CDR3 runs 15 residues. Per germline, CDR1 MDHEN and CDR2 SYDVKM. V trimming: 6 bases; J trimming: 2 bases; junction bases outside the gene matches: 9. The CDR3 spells CASSWDRAFQETQYF. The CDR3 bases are TGTGCCAGCAGCTGGGACAGAGCTTTTCAAGAGACCCAGTACTTC.

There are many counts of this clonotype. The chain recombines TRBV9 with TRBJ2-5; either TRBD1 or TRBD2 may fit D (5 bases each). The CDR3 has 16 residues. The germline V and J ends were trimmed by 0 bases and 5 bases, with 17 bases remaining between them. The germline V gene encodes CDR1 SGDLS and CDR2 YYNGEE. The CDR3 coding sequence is TGTGCCAGCAGCGTAGGGGGGACCCTGGGAAGGGAGACCCAGTACTTC. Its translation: CASSVGGTLGRETQYF. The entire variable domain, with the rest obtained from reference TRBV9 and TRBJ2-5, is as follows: DSGVTQTPKHLITATGQRVTLRCSPRSGDLSVYWYQQSLDQGLQFLIQYYNGEERAKGNILERFSAQQFPDLHSELNLSSLELGDSALYFCASSVGGTLGRETQYFGPGTRLLVL.

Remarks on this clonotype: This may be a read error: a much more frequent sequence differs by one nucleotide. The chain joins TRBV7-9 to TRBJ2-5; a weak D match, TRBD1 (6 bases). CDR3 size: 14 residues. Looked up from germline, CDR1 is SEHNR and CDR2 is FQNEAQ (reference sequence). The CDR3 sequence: CATSLVGGGETQYF. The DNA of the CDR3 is TGTGCCACCAGCTTAGTTGGGGGCGGCGAGACCCAGTACTTC.

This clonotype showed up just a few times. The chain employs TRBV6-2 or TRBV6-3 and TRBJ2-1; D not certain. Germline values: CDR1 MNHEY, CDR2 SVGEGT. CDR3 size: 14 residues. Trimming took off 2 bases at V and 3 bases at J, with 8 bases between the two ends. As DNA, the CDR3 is TGTGCCAGCAGTTACGGCGCGCACTACAATGAGCAGTTCTTC. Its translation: CASSYGAHYNEQFF.

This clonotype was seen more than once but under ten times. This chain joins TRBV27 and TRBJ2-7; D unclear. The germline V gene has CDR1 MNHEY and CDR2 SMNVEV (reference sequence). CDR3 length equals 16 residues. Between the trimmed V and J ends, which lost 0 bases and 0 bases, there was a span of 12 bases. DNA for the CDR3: TGTGCCAGCAGTTTATCGGGAATCACCCCCTCCTACGAGCAGTACTTC. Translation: CASSLSGITPSYEQYF.

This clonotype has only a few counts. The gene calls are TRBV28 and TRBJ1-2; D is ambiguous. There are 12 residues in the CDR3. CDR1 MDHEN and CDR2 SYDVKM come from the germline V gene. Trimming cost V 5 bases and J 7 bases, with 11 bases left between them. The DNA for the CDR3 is TGTGCCAGCAGTATCACCGCGCGTGGCTACACCTTC. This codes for CASSITARGYTF.

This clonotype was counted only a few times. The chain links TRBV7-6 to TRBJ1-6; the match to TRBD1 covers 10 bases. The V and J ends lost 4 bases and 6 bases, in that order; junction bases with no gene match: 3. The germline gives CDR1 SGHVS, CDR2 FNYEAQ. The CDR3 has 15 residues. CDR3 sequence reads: CASSSRDRGNSPLHF. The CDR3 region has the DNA TGTGCCAGCAGCTCCCGGGACAGGGGTAATTCACCCCTCCACTTT.

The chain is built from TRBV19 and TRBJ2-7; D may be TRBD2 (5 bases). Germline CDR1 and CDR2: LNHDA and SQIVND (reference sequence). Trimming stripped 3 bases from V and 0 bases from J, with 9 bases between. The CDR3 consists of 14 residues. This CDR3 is CASSMGRDSYEQYF. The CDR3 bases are TGTGCCAGTAGTATGGGCCGGGACTCCTACGAGCAGTACTTC.

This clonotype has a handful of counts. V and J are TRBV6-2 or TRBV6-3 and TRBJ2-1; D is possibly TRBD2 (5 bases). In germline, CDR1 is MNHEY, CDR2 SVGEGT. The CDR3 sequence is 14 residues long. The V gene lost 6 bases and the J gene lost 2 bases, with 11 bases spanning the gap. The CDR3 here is CASRFLAPYNEQFF. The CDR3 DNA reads TGTGCCAGCAGATTCCTAGCCCCCTACAATGAGCAGTTCTTC.

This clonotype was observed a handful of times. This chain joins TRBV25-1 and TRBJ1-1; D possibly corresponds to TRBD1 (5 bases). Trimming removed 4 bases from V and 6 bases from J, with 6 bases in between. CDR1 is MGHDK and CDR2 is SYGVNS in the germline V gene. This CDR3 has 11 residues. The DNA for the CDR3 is TGTGCCAGCAGTGTGGGGGCTGAAGCTTTCTTT. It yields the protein CASSVGAEAFF.

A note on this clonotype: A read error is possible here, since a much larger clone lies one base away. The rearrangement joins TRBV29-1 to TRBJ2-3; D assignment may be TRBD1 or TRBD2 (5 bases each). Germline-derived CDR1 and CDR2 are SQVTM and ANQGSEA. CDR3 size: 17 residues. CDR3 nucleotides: TGCAGCGTTGTACCGGGGACCTTTGGATCTAGCACAGATATGCAGTATTTT. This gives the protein CSVVPGTFGSSTDMQYF.

CDR3 protein: CASSLASTGGVDTEAFF. Here the CDR3 DNA reads TGCGCCAGCAGCTTGGCCTCAACAGGAGGTGTGGACACTGAAGCTTTCTTT. The rearrangement uses TRBV5-1 and TRBJ1-1; possibly TRBD1 for D (5 bases). The germline CDR1 and CDR2 sequences are SGHRS and YFSETQ. V lost 0 bases to trimming and J lost 3 bases, with 18 bases between them. CDR3 size: 17 residues.

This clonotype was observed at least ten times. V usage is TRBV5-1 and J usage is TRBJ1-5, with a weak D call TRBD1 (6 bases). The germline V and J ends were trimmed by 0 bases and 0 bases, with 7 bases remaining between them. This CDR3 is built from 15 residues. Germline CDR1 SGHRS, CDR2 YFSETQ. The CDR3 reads CASSLGTASNQPQHF. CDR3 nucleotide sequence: TGCGCCAGCAGCTTGGGGACAGCTAGCAATCAGCCCCAGCATTTT.

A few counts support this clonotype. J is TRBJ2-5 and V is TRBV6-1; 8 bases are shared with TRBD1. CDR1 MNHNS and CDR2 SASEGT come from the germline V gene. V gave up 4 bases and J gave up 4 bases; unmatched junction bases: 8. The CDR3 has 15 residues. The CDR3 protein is CASSGQGAFGETQYF. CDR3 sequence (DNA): TGTGCCAGCAGTGGTCAGGGGGCTTTTGGAGAGACCCAGTACTTC.

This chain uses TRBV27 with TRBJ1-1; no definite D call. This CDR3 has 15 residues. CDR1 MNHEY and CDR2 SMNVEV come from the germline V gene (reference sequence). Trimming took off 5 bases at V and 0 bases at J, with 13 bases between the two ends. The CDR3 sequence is CASSRRRSLNTEAFF. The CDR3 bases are TGTGCCAGCAGTCGGCGGCGAAGTCTGAACACTGAAGCTTTCTTT.

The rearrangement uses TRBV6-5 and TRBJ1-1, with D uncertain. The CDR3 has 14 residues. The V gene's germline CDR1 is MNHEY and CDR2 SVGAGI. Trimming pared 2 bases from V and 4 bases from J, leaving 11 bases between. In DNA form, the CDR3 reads TGTGCCAGCAGTTACGATGAGGGAGGCACTGAAGCTTTCTTT. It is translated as CASSYDEGGTEAFF.

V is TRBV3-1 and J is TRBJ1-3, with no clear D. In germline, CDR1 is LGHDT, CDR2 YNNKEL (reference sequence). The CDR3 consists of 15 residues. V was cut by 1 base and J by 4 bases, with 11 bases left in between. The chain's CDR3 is CASSQGVAAGNTIYF. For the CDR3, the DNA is TGTGCCAGCAGCCAAGGTGTGGCGGCCGGAAACACCATATATTTT.

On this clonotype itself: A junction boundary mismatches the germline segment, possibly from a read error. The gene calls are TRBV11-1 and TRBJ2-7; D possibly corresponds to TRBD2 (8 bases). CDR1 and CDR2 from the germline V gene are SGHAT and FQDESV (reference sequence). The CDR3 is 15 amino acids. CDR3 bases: TGTGCCAGCAGCACAGCGGGGGACAGATACTACGAGCAGCACTTC. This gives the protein CASSTAGDRYYEQHF. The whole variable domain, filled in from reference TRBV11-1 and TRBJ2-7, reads EAEVAQSPRYKITEKSQAVAFWCDPISGHATLYWYRQILGQGPELLVQFQDESVVDDSQLPKDRFSAERLKGVDSTLKIQPAELGDSAMYLCASSTAGDRYYEQHFGPGTRLTVT.

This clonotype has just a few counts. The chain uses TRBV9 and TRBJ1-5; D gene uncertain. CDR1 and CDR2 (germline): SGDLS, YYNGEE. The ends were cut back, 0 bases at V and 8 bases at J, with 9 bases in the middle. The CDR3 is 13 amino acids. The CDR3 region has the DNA TGTGCCAGCAGCGTAGAAGTTGGTAAGCCCCAGCATTTT. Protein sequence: CASSVEVGKPQHF.

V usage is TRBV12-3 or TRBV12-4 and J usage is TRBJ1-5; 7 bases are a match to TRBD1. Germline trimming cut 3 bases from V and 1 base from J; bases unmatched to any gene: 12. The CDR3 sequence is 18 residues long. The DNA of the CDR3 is TGTGCCAGCAGTTTCCGACAGGGCCGCGTTATAAGCAATCAGCCCCAGCATTTT. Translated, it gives CASSFRQGRVISNQPQHF.

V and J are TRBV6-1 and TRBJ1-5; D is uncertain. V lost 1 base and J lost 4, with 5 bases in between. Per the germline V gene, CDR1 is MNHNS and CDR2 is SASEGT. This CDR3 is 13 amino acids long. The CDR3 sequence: CASSEGLNQPQHF. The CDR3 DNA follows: TGTGCCAGCAGTGAAGGACTGAATCAGCCCCAGCATTTT.

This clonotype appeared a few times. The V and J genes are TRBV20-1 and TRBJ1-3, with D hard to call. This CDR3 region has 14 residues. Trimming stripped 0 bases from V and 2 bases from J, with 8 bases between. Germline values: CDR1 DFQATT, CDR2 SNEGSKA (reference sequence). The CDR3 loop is CSARDTSPGNTIYF. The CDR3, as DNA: TGCAGTGCTAGAGACACCTCGCCTGGAAACACCATATATTTT.

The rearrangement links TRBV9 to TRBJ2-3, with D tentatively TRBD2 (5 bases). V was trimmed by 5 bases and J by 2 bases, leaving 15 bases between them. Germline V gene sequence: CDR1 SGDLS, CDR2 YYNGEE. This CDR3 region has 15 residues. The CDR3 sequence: CASSEGNGYTDTQYF. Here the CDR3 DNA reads TGTGCCAGCAGTGAGGGAAACGGATACACAGATACGCAGTATTTT.

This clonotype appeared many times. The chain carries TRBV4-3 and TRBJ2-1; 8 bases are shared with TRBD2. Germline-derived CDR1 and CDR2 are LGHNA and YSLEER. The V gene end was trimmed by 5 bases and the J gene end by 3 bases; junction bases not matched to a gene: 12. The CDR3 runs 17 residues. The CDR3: CASSSRGREANYNEQFF. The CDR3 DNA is TGCGCCAGCAGCTCAAGAGGGCGGGAGGCTAACTACAATGAGCAGTTCTTC.